A single sample gave rise to the 29 T cell receptor beta chains below, sequenced in a study of shared clonotypes between healthy human individuals. Clones were read by immunoSEQ multiplex PCR, and TCRdb kept only the in-frame ones, dropping some. The sample carries roughly 2.5 million clones, roughly 92% recorded once. The specimen was naive CD4+ T cells sorted from blood. The subset is: CD45RA+ positively selected. These receptors all come from a man in his late teens or twenties in good health.

The rearrangement uses TRBV11-2 and TRBJ1-2; D is unclear. Deletions cut 0 bases from V and 6 bases from J, with 14 bases between. There are 15 residues in the CDR3. CDR1 SGHAT and CDR2 FQNNGV come from the germline V gene. CDR3 region: CASSLDPQLGNGYTF. The CDR3 DNA is TGTGCCAGCAGCTTAGATCCCCAGCTCGGGAATGGCTACACCTTC.

This chain connects TRBV6-6 to TRBJ1-2; possible D gene TRBD1, 6 bases. Germline V gene data show CDR1 as MNHNY and CDR2 as SVGAGI (reference sequence). The V gene lost 6 bases and the J gene lost 5 bases, with 22 bases spanning the gap. This CDR3 is 16 amino acids long. The CDR3 sequence is CASSGGQQKMIYGYTF. CDR3 coding DNA: TGTGCCAGCAGCGGCGGACAGCAGAAAATGATTTATGGCTACACCTTC.

The chain is built from TRBV5-8 and TRBJ2-1; D gene unclear. V was trimmed by 2 bases and J by 4 bases, leaving 10 bases between them. The length of the CDR3 is 14 residues. Germline CDR1 reads SGHTS; CDR2 reads YDEGEE. The CDR3 loop is CASSFQSSYNEQFF. CDR3 nucleotides: TGTGCCAGCAGCTTTCAATCATCTTACAATGAGCAGTTCTTC.

The J gene is TRBJ2-4, the V gene TRBV18; no definite D call. The germline V and J ends were trimmed by 1 base and 0 bases, with 10 bases remaining between them. The CDR3 spans 16 residues. Germline-derived CDR1 and CDR2 are KGHSH and LQKENI. The CDR3 DNA reads TGTGCCAGCTCACCACTAGAGAGACTAGCCAAAAACATTCAGTACTTC. Amino acids: CASSPLERLAKNIQYF. The complete variable domain, with remaining parts taken from reference TRBV18 and TRBJ2-4, reads NAGVMQNPRHLVRRRGQEARLRCSPMKGHSHVYWYRQLPEEGLKFMVYLQKENIIDESGMPKERFSAEFPKEGPSILRIQQVVRGDSAAYFCASSPLERLAKNIQYFGAGTRLSVL.

The sample holds one count of this clone. Other DNA sequences of this sample code for an identical CDR3. The chain uses TRBV9 and TRBJ1-2; D call uncertain. The germline V and J ends were trimmed by 0 bases and 7 bases, with 13 bases remaining between them. In germline, CDR1 is SGDLS, CDR2 YYNGEE. CDR3 length equals 14 residues. The CDR3 sequence is CASSVGSGPGGYTF. The CDR3 DNA reads as TGTGCCAGCAGCGTAGGATCGGGCCCGGGTGGCTACACCTTC.

The chain employs TRBV7-4 and TRBJ2-1; D may be TRBD2 (8 bases). Trimming shortened V by 1 base and J by 4 bases, and 29 bases separated the two germline ends. Germline V gives CDR1 SGHVT, CDR2 SQSDAQ. This CDR3 has 21 amino acids. CDR3: CASSLGVQGTPGSGVYNEQFF. CDR3 DNA: TGTGCCAGCAGCTTAGGGGTACAGGGGACCCCGGGTAGCGGGGTTTACAATGAGCAGTTCTTC.

A single count supports this clone. V gene TRBV10-3 combines with J gene TRBJ1-1; tentatively, D is TRBD1 (5 bases). The CDR3 has 15 amino acids. The germline V gene has CDR1 ENHRY and CDR2 SYGVKD. Trimming stripped 3 bases from V and 1 base from J, with 12 bases between. DNA for the CDR3: TGTGCCATCAGTGACCCGAATACAGGGAACACTGAAGCTTTCTTT. This gives the protein CAISDPNTGNTEAFF.

The gene calls are TRBV6-6 and TRBJ2-3, with TRBD2 matching 12 bases. Losses at the gene ends were 10 bases for V and 1 base for J; bases not matched to a gene: 6. CDR1 MNHNY and CDR2 SVGAGI come from the germline V gene (reference sequence). The CDR3 length is 15 residues. CDR3 sequence: CAIALAGGRTDTQYF. For the CDR3, the DNA is TGTGCCATCGCCCTAGCGGGGGGGCGCACAGATACGCAGTATTTT.

The CDR3 DNA is TGCGCCAGCAGCCAAGATGATAAAGGACAGACGCTGTTCCCCCTCCACTTT. Protein product: CASSQDDKGQTLFPLHF. J is TRBJ1-6 and V is TRBV4-3; D perhaps matches TRBD1 (6 bases). Germline V CDR1 and CDR2: LGHNA, YSLEER. The CDR3 loop spans 17 amino acids. V was cut by 0 bases and J by 13 bases, with 22 bases left in between.

V and J are TRBV5-4 and TRBJ2-5, with a possible D match to TRBD1 (6 bases). With 4 bases removed from V and 1 base from J, the gap between germline ends came to 11 bases. In germline, CDR1 is SGHNT, CDR2 YYREEE (reference sequence). The CDR3 has 14 residues. The CDR3, as DNA: TGTGCCAGCAGCCTGGGACAAATCCAAGAGACCCAGTACTTC. This gives the protein CASSLGQIQETQYF.

This clone was recorded only once. The genes are TRBV5-1 and TRBJ2-7; D is unclear. This CDR3 spans 15 amino acids. Germline CDR1 SGHRS, CDR2 YFSETQ. The V end lost 0 bases, the J end lost 0 bases, and 10 bases lay between the germline ends. CDR3 nucleotide sequence: TGCGCCAGCAGCTTGGACGGTTGGAGCTCCTACGAGCAGTACTTC. Protein: CASSLDGWSSYEQYF.

This chain links TRBV30 with TRBJ1-6; D unresolved. The CDR3 is made up of 14 amino acids. The ends were cut back, 1 base at V and 5 bases at J, with 9 bases in the middle. Germline values: CDR1 GTSNPN, CDR2 SVGIG (reference sequence). The CDR3 DNA reads TGTGCCTGGAGTGCGGGAGTGGATAATTCACCCCTCCACTTT. Translated, it gives CAWSAGVDNSPLHF.

A note on this clone: The sample carries other DNA sequences with the same CDR3. The V gene is TRBV18, the J gene TRBJ1-1; unclear D gene. CDR3 size: 13 residues. The ends were cut back, 6 bases at V and 1 base at J, with 9 bases in the middle. Germline V lookup: CDR1 KGHSH, CDR2 LQKENI. The CDR3 nucleotides are TGTGCCAGCTCCCTCACAGCGAACACTGAAGCTTTCTTT. Amino acid sequence: CASSLTANTEAFF.

The chain recombines TRBV11-2 with TRBJ2-5, with D tentatively TRBD2 (5 bases). V was clipped by 5 bases and J by 1 base, with 11 bases between them. Germline CDR1 and CDR2: SGHAT and FQNNGV. The CDR3 extends over 14 amino acids. The CDR3 DNA sequence: TGTGCCAGCAGCCTTCCGGGGTCCCAAGAGACCCAGTACTTC. Protein: CASSLPGSQETQYF.

The chain couples TRBV11-2 to TRBJ1-1, with TRBD1 matching over 8 bases. The V segment lost 2 bases and the J segment 5 bases; nucleotides outside the gene matches: 4. Germline values: CDR1 SGHAT, CDR2 FQNNGV. The CDR3 covers 14 residues. The CDR3 sequence: CASSLTRGLTEAFF. In nucleotides, the CDR3 is TGTGCCAGCAGCTTAACCAGGGGGCTAACTGAAGCTTTCTTT. The complete variable domain, with remaining parts taken from reference TRBV11-2 and TRBJ1-1, reads EAGVAQSPRYKIIEKRQSVAFWCNPISGHATLYWYQQILGQGPKLLIQFQNNGVVDDSQLPKDRFSAERLKGVDSTLKIQPAKLEDSAVYLCASSLTRGLTEAFFGQGTRLTVV.

A remark on this clone: The same CDR3 can be traced to other DNA sequences in this sample. The chain combines TRBV6-5 with TRBJ1-4; 8 positions match TRBD1. Germline CDR1 is MNHEY and CDR2 is SVGAGI. V shed 0 bases and J 8 bases; nucleotides not matched to a gene: 2. The CDR3 is made up of 14 amino acids. CDR3 bases: TGTGCCAGCAGTTACTCGGCAGGGGGCGAAAAACTGTTTTTT. It encodes CASSYSAGGEKLFF.

The CDR3 DNA reads as TGTGCCAGCAGCTTAGATAAGGGCATTCAGTACTTC. Translation: CASSLDKGIQYF. The chain recombines TRBV7-8 with TRBJ2-4; D remains unclear. Per germline, CDR1 SGHVS and CDR2 FQNEAQ. V lost 1 base and J lost 9, with 7 bases in between. The CDR3 totals 12 residues. Full variable domain (remainder filled in from reference TRBV7-8 and TRBJ2-4): GAGVSQSPRYKVAKRGQDVALRCDPISGHVSLFWYQQALGQGPEFLTYFQNEAQLDKSGLPSDRFFAERPEGSVSTLKIQRTQQEDSAVYLCASSLDKGIQYFGAGTRLSVL.

This clone was seen more than once but under ten times. The genes are TRBV28 and TRBJ2-7; 13 positions agree with TRBD2. Losses at the gene ends were 2 bases for V and 2 bases for J; bases not matched to a gene: 0. The CDR3 length is 15 residues. Germline V lookup: CDR1 MDHEN, CDR2 SYDVKM. For the CDR3, the DNA is TGTGCCAGCAGTTTAGGGACTAGCGGGGCCTACGAGCAGTACTTC. Encoded protein: CASSLGTSGAYEQYF.

The CDR3 DNA follows: TGCGCCAGCAGCTTAATACCGGCGGGCGAGCAGTACTTC. Encoded protein: CASSLIPAGEQYF. The rearrangement joins TRBV5-1 to TRBJ2-7, with TRBD2 as a possible D gene (5 bases). Germline V lookup: CDR1 SGHRS, CDR2 YFSETQ. The CDR3 extends over 13 amino acids. V was trimmed by 2 bases and J by 6 bases, leaving 12 bases between them.

This sequence joins TRBV19 and TRBJ1-1; the D gene is possibly TRBD1 (6 bases). Trimming shortened V by 6 bases and J by 4 bases, and 12 bases separated the two germline ends. This CDR3 spans 13 amino acids. Germline CDR1 reads LNHDA; CDR2 reads SQIVND (reference sequence). In DNA form, the CDR3 reads TGTGCCAGTAGGACAGGACAGACCACTGAAGCTTTCTTT. This codes for CASRTGQTTEAFF. Based on the CDR3 plus reference TRBV19 and TRBJ1-1, the full variable domain is DGGITQSPKYLFRKEGQNVTLSCEQNLNHDAMYWYRQDPGQGLRLIYYSQIVNDFQKGDIAEGYSVSREKKESFPLTVTSAQKNPTAFYLCASRTGQTTEAFFGQGTRLTVV.

The rearrangement joins TRBV15 to TRBJ1-5, with a tentative D call TRBD1 (5 bases). V lost 1 base, J lost 7 bases, and 8 bases lay in between. Germline CDR1 and CDR2: LNHNV and YYDKDF (reference sequence). The CDR3 is 13 residues long. CDR3 region: CATSRAGGQPQHF. CDR3 sequence (DNA): TGTGCCACCAGCAGAGCTGGGGGGCAGCCCCAGCATTTT.

V is TRBV2 and J is TRBJ2-7; D remains ambiguous. The germline V and J ends were trimmed by 2 bases and 6 bases, with 8 bases remaining between them. Germline CDR1 reads SNHLY; CDR2 reads FYNNEI. The CDR3 runs to 12 residues. The CDR3 nucleotides are TGTGCCAGCAGTGAACGCTCATCCGAGCAGTACTTC. Protein sequence: CASSERSSEQYF.

The J gene is TRBJ1-2, the V gene TRBV28; perhaps TRBD1 as D (6 bases). V shed 3 bases and J shed 7 bases, with 15 bases lying between them. CDR3 length: 14 amino acids. Germline CDR1 and CDR2: MDHEN and SYDVKM. This CDR3 reads CASSFSYRDPGYTF. Written as DNA, the CDR3 is TGTGCCAGCAGTTTTTCATACAGGGACCCTGGCTACACCTTC.

The chain carries TRBV6-5 and TRBJ2-5; TRBD1 is a possible D gene (6 bases). The V gene lost 5 bases and the J gene lost 11 bases, with 15 bases spanning the gap. Germline V gene lookup returns CDR1 MNHEY and CDR2 SVGAGI. The CDR3 totals 12 residues. CDR3 protein: CASSPATGWQYF. The CDR3, as DNA: TGTGCCAGCAGTCCAGCTACAGGGTGGCAGTACTTC.

The CDR3 reads CASSTGTGTSRNTEAFF. The CDR3 region has the DNA TGTGCCAGCTCAACCGGGACAGGGACCTCTAGGAACACTGAAGCTTTCTTT. The chain links TRBV18 to TRBJ1-1; 9 positions match TRBD1. From germline, CDR1 is KGHSH and CDR2 LQKENI. After removal of 5 bases from V and 1 base from J, the junction contained 11 bases not matched to a gene. CDR3 length equals 17 residues.

The V gene is TRBV30, the J gene TRBJ2-5; 8 positions agree with TRBD2. The CDR3 has 17 residues. CDR1 is GTSNPN and CDR2 is SVGIG in the germline V gene (reference sequence). J was trimmed by 5 bases and V by 4 bases; bases with no gene match: 18. This CDR3 reads CAWNLGFAGGPGETQYF. CDR3 DNA: TGTGCCTGGAATCTTGGATTCGCGGGAGGCCCTGGGGAGACCCAGTACTTC.

The rearrangement links TRBV27 to TRBJ1-2; possible D gene TRBD1, 5 bases. With 7 bases removed from V and 1 base from J, the gap between germline ends came to 19 bases. This CDR3 has 16 residues. Germline V lookup: CDR1 MNHEY, CDR2 SMNVEV (reference sequence). CDR3 coding DNA: TGTGCCAGCACCCCCCTTTTCCCTGGGGGTAACTATGGCTACACCTTC. Protein: CASTPLFPGGNYGYTF.

The rearrangement uses TRBV2 and TRBJ2-7; TRBD1 aligns across 8 bases. The CDR3 has 14 amino acids. The junction had 8 bases not matched to a gene; V was cut back by 5 bases and J by 5 bases. Germline CDR1 and CDR2: SNHLY and FYNNEI. This CDR3 is CASSYRGTSHEQYF. The CDR3 DNA reads TGTGCCAGCAGTTACAGGGGGACAAGTCACGAGCAGTACTTC.

This clone was seen a single time. Additional DNA sequences in this sample encode the identical CDR3. The chain uses TRBV18 and TRBJ2-7; 7 bases line up with TRBD1. Germline V gene data show CDR1 as KGHSH and CDR2 as LQKENI. The CDR3 loop spans 14 amino acids. V was pared by 2 bases and J by 3 bases, with 4 bases of the junction left unmatched. The CDR3 DNA reads TGTGCCAGCTCACCAGAGACAGGGAGCTACGAGCAGTACTTC. It yields the protein CASSPETGSYEQYF.